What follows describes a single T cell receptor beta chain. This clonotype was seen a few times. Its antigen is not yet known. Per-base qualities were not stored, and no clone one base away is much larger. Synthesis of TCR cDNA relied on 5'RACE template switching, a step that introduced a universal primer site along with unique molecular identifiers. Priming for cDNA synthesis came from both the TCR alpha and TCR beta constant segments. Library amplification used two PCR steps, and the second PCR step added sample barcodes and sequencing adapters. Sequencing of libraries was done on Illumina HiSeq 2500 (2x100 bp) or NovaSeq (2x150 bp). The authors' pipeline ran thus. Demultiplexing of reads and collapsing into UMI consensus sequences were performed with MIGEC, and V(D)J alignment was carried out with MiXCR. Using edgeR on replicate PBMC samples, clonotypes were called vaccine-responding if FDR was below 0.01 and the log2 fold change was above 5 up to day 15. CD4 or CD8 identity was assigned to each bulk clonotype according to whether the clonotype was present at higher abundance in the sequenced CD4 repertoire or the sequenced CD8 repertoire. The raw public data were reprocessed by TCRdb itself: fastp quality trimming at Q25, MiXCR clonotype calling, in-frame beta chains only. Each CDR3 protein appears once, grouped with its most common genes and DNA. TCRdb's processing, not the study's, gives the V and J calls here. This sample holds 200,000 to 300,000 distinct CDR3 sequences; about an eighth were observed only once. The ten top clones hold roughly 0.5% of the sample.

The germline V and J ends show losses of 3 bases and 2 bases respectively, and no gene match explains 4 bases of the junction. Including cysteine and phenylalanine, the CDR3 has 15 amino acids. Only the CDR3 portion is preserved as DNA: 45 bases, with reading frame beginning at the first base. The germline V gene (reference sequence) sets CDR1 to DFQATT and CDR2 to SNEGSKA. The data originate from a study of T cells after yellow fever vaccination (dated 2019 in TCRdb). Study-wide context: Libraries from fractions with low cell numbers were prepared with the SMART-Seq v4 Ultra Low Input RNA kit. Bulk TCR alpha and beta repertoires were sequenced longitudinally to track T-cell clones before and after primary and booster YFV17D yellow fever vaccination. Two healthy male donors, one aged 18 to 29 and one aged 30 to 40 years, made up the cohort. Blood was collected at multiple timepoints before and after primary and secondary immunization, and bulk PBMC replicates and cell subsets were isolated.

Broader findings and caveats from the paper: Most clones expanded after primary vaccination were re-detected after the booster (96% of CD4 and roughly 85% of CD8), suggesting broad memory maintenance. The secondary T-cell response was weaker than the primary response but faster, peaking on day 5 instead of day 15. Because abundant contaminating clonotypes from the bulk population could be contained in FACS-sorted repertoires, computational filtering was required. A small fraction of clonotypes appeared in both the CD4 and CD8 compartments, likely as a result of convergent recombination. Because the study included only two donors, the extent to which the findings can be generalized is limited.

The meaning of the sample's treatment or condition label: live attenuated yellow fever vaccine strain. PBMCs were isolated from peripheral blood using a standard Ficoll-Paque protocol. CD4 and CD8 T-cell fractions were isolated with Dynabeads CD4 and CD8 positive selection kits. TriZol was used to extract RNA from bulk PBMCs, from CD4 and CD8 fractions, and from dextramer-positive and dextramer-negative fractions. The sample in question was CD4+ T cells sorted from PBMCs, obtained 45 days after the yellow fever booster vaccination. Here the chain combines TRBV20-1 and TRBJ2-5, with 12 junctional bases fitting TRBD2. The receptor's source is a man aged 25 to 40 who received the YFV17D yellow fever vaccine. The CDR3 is CSARNLAGGQETQYF. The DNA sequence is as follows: TGCAGTGCTAGGAATCTAGCGGGAGGGCAAGAGACCCAGTACTTC.